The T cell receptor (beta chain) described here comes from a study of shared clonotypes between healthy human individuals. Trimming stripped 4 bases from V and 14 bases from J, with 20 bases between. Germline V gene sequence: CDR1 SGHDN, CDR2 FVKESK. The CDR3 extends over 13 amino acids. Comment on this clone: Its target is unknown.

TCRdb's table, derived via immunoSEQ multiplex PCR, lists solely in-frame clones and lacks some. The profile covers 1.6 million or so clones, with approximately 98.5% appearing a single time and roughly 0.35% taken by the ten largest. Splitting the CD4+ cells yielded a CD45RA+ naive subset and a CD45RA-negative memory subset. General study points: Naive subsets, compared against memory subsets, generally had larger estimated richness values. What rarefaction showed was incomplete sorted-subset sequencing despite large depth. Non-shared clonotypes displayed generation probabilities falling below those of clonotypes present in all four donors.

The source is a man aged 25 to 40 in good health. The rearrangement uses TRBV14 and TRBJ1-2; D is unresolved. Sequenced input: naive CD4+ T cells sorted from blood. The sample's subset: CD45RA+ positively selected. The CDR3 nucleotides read TGTGCCAGCAGCCCCTCGCCACACAGAGCACAGACCTTC. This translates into CASSPSPHRAQTF.